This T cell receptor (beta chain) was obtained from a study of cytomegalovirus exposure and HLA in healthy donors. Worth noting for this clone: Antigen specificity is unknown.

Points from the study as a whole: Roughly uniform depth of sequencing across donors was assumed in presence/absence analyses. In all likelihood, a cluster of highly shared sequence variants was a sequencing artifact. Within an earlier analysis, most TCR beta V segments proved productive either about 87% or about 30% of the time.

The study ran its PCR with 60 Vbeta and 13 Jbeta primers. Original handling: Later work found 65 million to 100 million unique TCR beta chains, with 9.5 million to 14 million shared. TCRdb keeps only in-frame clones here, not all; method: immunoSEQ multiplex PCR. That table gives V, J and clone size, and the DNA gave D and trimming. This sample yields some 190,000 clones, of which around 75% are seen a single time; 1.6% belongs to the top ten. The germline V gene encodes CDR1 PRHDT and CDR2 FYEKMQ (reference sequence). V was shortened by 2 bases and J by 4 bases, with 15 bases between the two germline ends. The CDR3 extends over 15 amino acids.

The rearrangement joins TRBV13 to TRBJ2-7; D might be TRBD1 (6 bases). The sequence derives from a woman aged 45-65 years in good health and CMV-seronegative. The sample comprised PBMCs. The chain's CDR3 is CASSLTGTTQYEQYF. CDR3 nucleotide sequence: TGTGCCAGCAGCTTAACCGGGACAACACAGTACGAGCAGTACTTC.